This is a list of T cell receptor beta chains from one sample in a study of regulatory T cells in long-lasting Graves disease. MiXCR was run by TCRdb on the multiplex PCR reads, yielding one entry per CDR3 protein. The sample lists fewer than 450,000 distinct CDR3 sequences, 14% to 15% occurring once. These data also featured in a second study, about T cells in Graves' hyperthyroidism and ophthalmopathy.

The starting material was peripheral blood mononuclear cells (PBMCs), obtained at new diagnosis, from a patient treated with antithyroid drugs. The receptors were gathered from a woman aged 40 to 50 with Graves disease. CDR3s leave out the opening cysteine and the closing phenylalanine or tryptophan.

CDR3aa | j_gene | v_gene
ASSTPTVSTNEKLF | TRBJ1-4 | TRBV19
ASSETLGLAGDTQY | TRBJ2-3 | TRBV28
ASSAPADERYTQY | TRBJ2-3 | TRBV5-5
SVESFLLGGTGELF | TRBJ2-2 | TRBV29-1
ASSPVDRGGSYEQY | TRBJ2-7 | TRBV18
ASSIAGGPWDTQY | TRBJ2-3 | TRBV19
ASSLYSGNSYEQY | TRBJ2-7 | TRBV7-3
ASSSFIQETQY | TRBJ2-5 | TRBV27
ASSNRDRSNQPQH | TRBJ1-5 | TRBV5-6
ASNKWGQGEENEQF | TRBJ2-1 | TRBV6-2/TRBV6-3
ASSLAGTGFTGELF | TRBJ2-2 | TRBV5-1
ASSLDGTTKD | TRBJ2-7 | TRBV11-3
RAYGGDTEAF | TRBJ1-1 | TRBV29-1
ASSFQGGAQF | TRBJ2-1 | TRBV27
AWTLAPTSGTREQY | TRBJ2-7 | TRBV30
ASRPTGVTGELF | TRBJ2-2 | TRBV19
ARSLGAWRATSGVQETQY | TRBJ2-5 | TRBV11-2
ASSPTLQGREQY | TRBJ2-7 | TRBV14
ASSLVGRQETQY | TRBJ2-5 | TRBV7-2
ASSTRYEQF | TRBJ2-1 | TRBV27
ASNLPEESGSSYEQY | TRBJ2-7 | TRBV5-1
SVGPDEQF | TRBJ2-1 | TRBV29-1
ASTHAAESSYEQY | TRBJ2-7 | TRBV6-2/TRBV6-3
AWRIGLETGELF | TRBJ2-2 | TRBV30
SVLTGNTEAF | TRBJ1-1 | TRBV20-1
ASSYVGSSYNEQF | TRBJ2-1 | TRBV6-9
SARDDRRETDTQY | TRBJ2-3 | TRBV20-1
ASRLTGQGAGGTQY | TRBJ2-5 | TRBV19
ASSPPAWDHEQY | TRBJ2-7 | TRBV18
ASSTTRSGANVLT | TRBJ2-6 | TRBV7-9
ASSLGVGTNTEAF | TRBJ1-1 | TRBV12-3/TRBV12-4
ATSNTGDTGELF | TRBJ2-2 | TRBV24-1
ASSLRTSGRRGEQF | TRBJ2-1 | TRBV5-1
ASSYSPLLAGSRDTQY | TRBJ2-3 | TRBV6-2/TRBV6-3
SATGQSRGDGYT | TRBJ1-2 | TRBV20-1
ASSAPEVGTDTQY | TRBJ2-3 | TRBV2
ASSIGLGQINTEAF | TRBJ1-1 | TRBV19
ASSLGPGSGANEQF | TRBJ2-1 | TRBV11-1
ASSLSDPGSSNQPQH | TRBJ1-5 | TRBV27
ATSRDFRDGGAEAF | TRBJ1-1 | TRBV15
ASSNDAKESTDTQY | TRBJ2-3 | TRBV2
ASSLLAGSSPDGYT | TRBJ1-2 | TRBV12-3/TRBV12-4
ASSERDGPYEQY | TRBJ2-7 | TRBV2